This TCR beta chain derives from a study of blood T cell repertoires in COVID-19. Across the study: Both acute and convalescent COVID-19 samples were obtained from the United States, Italy and Spain. The analysed material was cDNA or gDNA that came from T cells, B-cell-depleted T cells, or PBMCs.

The germline V gene encodes CDR1 SGDLS and CDR2 YYNGEE. This CDR3 is built from 15 residues. V gave up 2 bases and J gave up 3 bases; unmatched junction bases: 3. Per the study methods: Estimated nucleated cell counts came from reference gene primer amplification. Clones were read by immunoSEQ multiplex PCR, and TCRdb kept only the in-frame ones, dropping some. V, J and clone size are those of that table, while D and trimming were read from the DNA. The table has more than 120,000 clones, 85% seen once. This TCR was recovered from a human donor with acute or convalescent COVID-19. The donor label of this sample is uncertain. Sequencing input: peripheral blood. This chain connects TRBV9 to TRBJ2-2; 8 positions agree with TRBD1. CDR3 residues: CASSVQGADTGELFF. The CDR3 region has the DNA TGTGCCAGCAGCGTCCAGGGGGCGGACACCGGGGAGCTGTTTTTT.